The present T cell receptor (beta chain) was sequenced within a study of beta chain features in type 1 diabetes. Study observations and caveats: Type 1 diabetes patients showed a moderate but significant shortening of TCRB CDR3s in all four CD4+ subsets.

A word on this clone: Its specificity is not known.

Every donor provided one heparinised blood draw, which averaged approximately 100 mL. Via CD45RO/CCR7/CD25/CD127/CD95/CD27, cells of the CD4+ naive, central memory, regulatory and stem cell-like memory subsets were sorted. Every bit of the isolated RNA underwent reverse transcription, so sequencing read expressed TCRB transcripts. Naive, central memory and regulatory T cell samples averaged about 3.6 million immunoSEQ reads each. Here immunoSEQ multiplex PCR was the method, and the copy in TCRdb shows in-frame clones only, minus some. The sample holds about 450,000 clones, roughly an eighth seen once. Germline V gives CDR1 SGHTA, CDR2 FQGNSA. The V end lost 4 bases, the J end lost 4 bases, and 14 bases lay between the germline ends. The CDR3 runs to 15 residues.

Sequenced material: naive CD4+ T cells from blood. The chain recombines TRBV7-2 with TRBJ2-1, with D perhaps given as TRBD1 or TRBD2 (5 bases each). The receptor's source is a woman between 18 and 29 years old in good health. CDR3 nucleotide sequence: TGTGCCAGCAGCTCCCCGGGGACGTCTTACAATGAGCAGTTCTTC. Amino acid sequence: CASSSPGTSYNEQFF. Full variable domain (rest looked up from reference TRBV7-2 and TRBJ2-1): GAGVSQSPSNKVTEKGKDVELRCDPISGHTALYWYRQSLGQGLEFLIYFQGNSAPDKSGLPSDRFSAERTGGSVSTLTIQRTQQEDSAVYLCASSSPGTSYNEQFFGPGTRLTVL.